Presented here are 7 T cell receptor beta chains from one specimen sequenced in a study of blood T cells in healthy people across ages. Then a second PCR, running roughly 7 to 11 cycles, was carried out with a sample-barcoded 5' primer and a J-beta primer mix. MiXCR, applied by TCRdb to the 5' RACE reads, yields one record per CDR3 protein. The sample has fewer than 600,000 distinct CDR3 sequences, roughly a quarter seen once; the top ten hold approximately 3.3%. These data were also filed under a second study, of T cells of mothers and their children.

Sequencing was carried out using blood. Source of these receptors: a boy between 2 and 10 years old in good health.

The CDR3 reads CASSVRGNTIYF. The DNA for the CDR3 is TGTGCCAGCAGTGTGAGGGGAAACACCATATATTTT. The genes are TRBV6-4 and TRBJ1-3; D not resolved. CDR1 is MRHNA and CDR2 is SNTAGT in the germline V gene. CDR3 length: 12 residues. Trimming took 4 bases from V and 4 from J, leaving 5 bases between them.

The chain has TRBV5-1 and TRBJ2-5; D unclear. The J call may be wrong; the DNA end is better matched by TRBJ2-7. The CDR3 length is 15 residues. Germline V lookup: CDR1 SGHRS, CDR2 YFSETQ. The CDR3 reads CASSLDGPRLTEQYF. CDR3 DNA: TGCGCCAGCAGCTTGGATGGGCCCCGCCTTACCGAGCAGTACTTC.

This clonotype was seen a handful of times. The chain combines TRBV25-1 with TRBJ2-7; 14 nucleotides match TRBD2. The CDR3 has 16 residues. V gave up 5 bases and J gave up 0 bases; unmatched junction bases: 3. The germline CDR1 and CDR2 sequences are MGHDK and SYGVNS. This CDR3 is CASSLGTSGSSYEQYF. The CDR3 DNA follows: TGTGCCAGCAGTCTAGGGACTAGCGGGAGCTCCTACGAGCAGTACTTC.

The chain employs TRBV5-1 and TRBJ2-3; 9 positions agree with TRBD2. J lost 7 bases, V lost 1 base, and 19 bases had no gene match. This CDR3 has 19 amino acids. The germline V gene has CDR1 SGHRS and CDR2 YFSETQ. CDR3 in amino acids: CASSLTAGVRTSVGYTQYF. In DNA, the CDR3 is TGCGCCAGCAGCTTGACCGCAGGGGTTCGGACTAGCGTTGGATATACGCAGTATTTT. The full variable domain, its missing parts supplied by reference TRBV5-1 and TRBJ2-3, is KAGVTQTPRYLIKTRGQQVTLSCSPISGHRSVSWYQQTPGQGLQFLFEYFSETQRNKGNFPGRFSGRQFSNSRSEMNVSTLELGDSALYLCASSLTAGVRTSVGYTQYFGPGTRLTVL.

This clonotype was counted ten times or more. The rearrangement uses TRBV29-1 and TRBJ1-2; the D gene is possibly TRBD1 (6 bases). V was cut by 5 bases and J by 3 bases, with 19 bases left in between. Germline CDR1 SQVTM, CDR2 ANQGSEA. The CDR3 sequence is 15 residues long. The CDR3 sequence is CSVWGAGSEDYGYTF. The CDR3 coding sequence is TGCAGCGTTTGGGGGGCAGGGAGTGAAGACTATGGCTACACCTTC. Combining the CDR3 with reference TRBV29-1 and TRBJ1-2 gives the whole variable domain SAVISQKPSRDICQRGTSLTIQCQVDSQVTMMFWYRQQPGQSLTLIATANQGSEATYESGFVIDKFPISRPNLTFSTLTVSNMSPEDSSIYLCSVWGAGSEDYGYTFGSGTRLTVV.

This clonotype turned up a few times. V is TRBV7-9 and J is TRBJ1-5; D gene unclear. Germline CDR1 SEHNR, CDR2 FQNEAQ (reference sequence). The V and J ends lost 2 bases and 5 bases respectively, with 4 bases between them. This CDR3 spans 12 amino acids. CDR3 protein: CASSLIDQPQHF. For the CDR3, the DNA is TGTGCCAGCAGCTTAATTGATCAGCCCCAGCATTTT.

This chain connects TRBV9 to TRBJ2-3; D is perhaps TRBD1 or TRBD2 (5 bases each). This CDR3 region has 16 residues. CDR1 is SGDLS and CDR2 is YYNGEE in the germline V gene. V lost 0 bases, J lost 0 bases, and 11 bases lay in between. The DNA for the CDR3 is TGTGCCAGCAGCGTAGGGAATGGGGGTAGCACAGATACGCAGTATTTT. Encoded protein: CASSVGNGGSTDTQYF.